This TCR beta chain was identified in a study of blood T cell repertoires in COVID-19. In this sample, this clone turned up a few times. CDR3 length equals 13 residues. Germline V gene data show CDR1 as ENHRY and CDR2 as SYGVKD. V gave up 5 bases and J gave up 5 bases; unmatched junction bases: 4. Assay: immunoSEQ multiplex PCR; the TCRdb copy retains only in-frame clones and omits some. Among around 400,000 clones listed, roughly 90% were seen once. This TCR derives from a man aged 40-55 years with acute or convalescent COVID-19. The V call is TRBV10-3, the J call TRBJ2-7; 9 bases are shared with TRBD2. Sequencing used peripheral blood. CDR3 coding DNA: TGTGCCATCAGTCCTAGCGGGGTCCACGAGCAGTACTTC. Amino acids: CAISPSGVHEQYF.